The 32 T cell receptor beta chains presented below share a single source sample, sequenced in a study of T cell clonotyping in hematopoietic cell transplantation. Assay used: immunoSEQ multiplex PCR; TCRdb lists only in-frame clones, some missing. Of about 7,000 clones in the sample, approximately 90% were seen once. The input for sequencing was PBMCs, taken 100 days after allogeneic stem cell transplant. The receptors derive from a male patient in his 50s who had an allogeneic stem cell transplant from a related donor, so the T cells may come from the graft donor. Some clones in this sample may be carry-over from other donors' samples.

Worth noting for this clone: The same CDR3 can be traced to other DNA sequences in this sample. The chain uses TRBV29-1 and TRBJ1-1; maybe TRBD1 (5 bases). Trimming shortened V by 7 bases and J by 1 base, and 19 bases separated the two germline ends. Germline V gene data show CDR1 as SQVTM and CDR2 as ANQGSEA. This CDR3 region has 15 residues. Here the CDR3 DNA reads TGCAGCGCCGAGGGCAGGGAAGATGGGAACACTGAAGCTTTCTTT. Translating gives CSAEGREDGNTEAFF.

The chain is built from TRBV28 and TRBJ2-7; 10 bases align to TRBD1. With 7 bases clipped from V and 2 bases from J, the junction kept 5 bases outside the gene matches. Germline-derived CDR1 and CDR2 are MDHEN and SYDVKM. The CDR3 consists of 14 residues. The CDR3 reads CASIPGTGAYEQYF. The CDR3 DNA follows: TGTGCCAGCATACCCGGGACAGGGGCCTACGAGCAGTACTTC. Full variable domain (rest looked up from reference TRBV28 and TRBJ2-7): DVKVTQSSRYLVKRTGEKVFLECVQDMDHENMFWYRQDPGLGLRLIYFSYDVKMKEKGDIPEGYSVSREKKERFSLILESASTNQTSMYLCASIPGTGAYEQYFGPGTRLTVT.

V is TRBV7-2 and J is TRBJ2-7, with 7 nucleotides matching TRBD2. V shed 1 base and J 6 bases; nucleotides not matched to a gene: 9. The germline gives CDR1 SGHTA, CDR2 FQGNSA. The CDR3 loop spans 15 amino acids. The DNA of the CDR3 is TGTGCCAGCAGCTTAGAACGGGGGGTTCTTCTCGAGCAGTACTTC. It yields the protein CASSLERGVLLEQYF. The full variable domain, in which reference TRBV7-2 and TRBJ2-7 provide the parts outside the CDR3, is GAGVSQSPSNKVTEKGKDVELRCDPISGHTALYWYRQSLGQGLEFLIYFQGNSAPDKSGLPSDRFSAERTGGSVSTLTIQRTQQEDSAVYLCASSLERGVLLEQYFGPGTRLTVT.

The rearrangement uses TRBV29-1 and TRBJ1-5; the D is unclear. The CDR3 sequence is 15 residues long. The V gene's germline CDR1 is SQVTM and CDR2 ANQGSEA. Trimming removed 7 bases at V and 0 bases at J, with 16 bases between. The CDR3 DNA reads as TGCAGCGCTTCAACAGAGAGTTATAGCAATCAGCCCCAGCATTTT. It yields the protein CSASTESYSNQPQHF.

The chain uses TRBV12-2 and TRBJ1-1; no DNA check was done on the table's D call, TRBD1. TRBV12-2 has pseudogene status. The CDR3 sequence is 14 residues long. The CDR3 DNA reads TGTGCAAGTCGCTCCAGGGGGCAGGTCACTGAAGCTTTCTTT. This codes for CASRSRGQVTEAFF.

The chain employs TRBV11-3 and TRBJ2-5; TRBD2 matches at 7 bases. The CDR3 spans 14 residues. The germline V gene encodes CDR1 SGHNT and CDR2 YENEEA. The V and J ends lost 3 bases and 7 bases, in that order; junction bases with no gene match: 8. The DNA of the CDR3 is TGTGCCAGCAGCTTGAGAGCGGGGTACACGACCCAGTACTTC. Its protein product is CASSLRAGYTTQYF.

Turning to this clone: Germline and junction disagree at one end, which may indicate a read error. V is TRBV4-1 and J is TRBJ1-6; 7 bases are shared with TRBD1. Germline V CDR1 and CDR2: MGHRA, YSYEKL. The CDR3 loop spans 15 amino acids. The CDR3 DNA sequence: TGCGCCAGCAGCCAGCCGGGACAGCATAATTCACCTCTCCACTTT. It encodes CASSQPGQHNSPLHF.

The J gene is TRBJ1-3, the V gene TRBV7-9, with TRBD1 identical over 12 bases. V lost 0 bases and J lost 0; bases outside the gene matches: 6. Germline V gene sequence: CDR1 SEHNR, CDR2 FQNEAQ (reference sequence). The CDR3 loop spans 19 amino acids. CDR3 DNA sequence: TGTGCCAGCAGCTTAGCGACAGGGACAGGGGGCTCCTCTGGAAACACCATATATTTT. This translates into CASSLATGTGGSSGNTIYF.

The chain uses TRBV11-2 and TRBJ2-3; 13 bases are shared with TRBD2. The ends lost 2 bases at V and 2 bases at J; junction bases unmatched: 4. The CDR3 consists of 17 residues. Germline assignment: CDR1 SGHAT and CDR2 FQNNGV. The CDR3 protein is CASSLTSGGANTDTQYF. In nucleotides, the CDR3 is TGTGCCAGCAGCTTAACTAGCGGGGGGGCCAACACAGATACGCAGTATTTT. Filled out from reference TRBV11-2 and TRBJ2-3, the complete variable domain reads EAGVAQSPRYKIIEKRQSVAFWCNPISGHATLYWYQQILGQGPKLLIQFQNNGVVDDSQLPKDRFSAERLKGVDSTLKIQPAKLEDSAVYLCASSLTSGGANTDTQYFGPGTRLTVL.

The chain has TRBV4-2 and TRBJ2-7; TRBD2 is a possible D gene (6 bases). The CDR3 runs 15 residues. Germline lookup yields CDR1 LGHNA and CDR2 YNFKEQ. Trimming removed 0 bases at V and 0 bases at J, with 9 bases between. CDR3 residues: CASSQEGGSSYEQYF. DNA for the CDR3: TGTGCCAGCAGCCAAGAAGGAGGGAGCTCCTACGAGCAGTACTTC.

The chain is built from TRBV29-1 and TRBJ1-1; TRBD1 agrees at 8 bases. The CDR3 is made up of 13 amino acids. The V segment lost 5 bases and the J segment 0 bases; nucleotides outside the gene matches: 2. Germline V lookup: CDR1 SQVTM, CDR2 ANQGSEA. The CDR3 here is CSVYRGLNTEAFF. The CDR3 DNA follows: TGCAGCGTTTACAGGGGGTTGAACACTGAAGCTTTCTTT.

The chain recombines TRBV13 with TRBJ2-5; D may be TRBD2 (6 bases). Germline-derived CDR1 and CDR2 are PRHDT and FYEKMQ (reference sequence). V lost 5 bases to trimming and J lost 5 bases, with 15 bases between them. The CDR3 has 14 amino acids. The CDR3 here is CASSLAGQDETQYF. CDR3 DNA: TGTGCCAGCAGCCTCGCGGGGCAGGATGAGACCCAGTACTTC. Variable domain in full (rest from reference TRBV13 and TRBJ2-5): AAGVIQSPRHLIKEKRETATLKCYPIPRHDTVYWYQQGPGQDPQFLISFYEKMQSDKGSIPDRFSAQQFSDYHSELNMSSLELGDSALYFCASSLAGQDETQYFGPGTRLLVL.

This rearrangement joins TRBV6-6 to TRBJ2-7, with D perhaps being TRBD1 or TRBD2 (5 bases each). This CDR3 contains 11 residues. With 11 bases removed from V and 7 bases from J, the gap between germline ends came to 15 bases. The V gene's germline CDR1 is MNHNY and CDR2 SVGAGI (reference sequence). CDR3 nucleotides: TGTGCCGCAGCAGGGAGTTGGGAGCAGTACTTC. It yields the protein CAAAGSWEQYF.

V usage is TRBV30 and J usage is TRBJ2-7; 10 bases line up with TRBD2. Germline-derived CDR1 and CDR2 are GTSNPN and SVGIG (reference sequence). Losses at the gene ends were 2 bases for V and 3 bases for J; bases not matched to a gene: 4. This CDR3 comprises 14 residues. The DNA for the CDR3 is TGTGCCTGGAGTTCACTAGCGGGACTCTACGAGCAGTACTTC. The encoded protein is CAWSSLAGLYEQYF.

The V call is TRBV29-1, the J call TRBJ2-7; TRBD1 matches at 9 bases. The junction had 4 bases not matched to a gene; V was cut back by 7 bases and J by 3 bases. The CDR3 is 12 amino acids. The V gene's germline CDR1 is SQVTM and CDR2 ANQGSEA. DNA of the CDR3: TGCAGCGCTACGGGACAGGGCTACGAGCAGTACTTC. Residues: CSATGQGYEQYF.

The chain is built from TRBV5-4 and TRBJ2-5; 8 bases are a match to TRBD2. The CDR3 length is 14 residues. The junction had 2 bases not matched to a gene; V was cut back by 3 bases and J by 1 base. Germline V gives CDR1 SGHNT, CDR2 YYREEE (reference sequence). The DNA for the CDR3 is TGTGCCAGCAGCTACGGGGGGGGCCAAGAGACCCAGTACTTC. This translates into CASSYGGGQETQYF.

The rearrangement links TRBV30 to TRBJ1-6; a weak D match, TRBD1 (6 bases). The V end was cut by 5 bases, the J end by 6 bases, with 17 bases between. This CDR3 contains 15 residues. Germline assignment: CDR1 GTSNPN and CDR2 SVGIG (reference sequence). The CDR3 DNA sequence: TGTGCCTGGGCGCTCTACGGACAGCCTAATTCACCCCTCCACTTT. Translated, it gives CAWALYGQPNSPLHF. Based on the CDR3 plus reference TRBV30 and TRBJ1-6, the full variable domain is SQTIHQWPATLVQPVGSPLSLECTVEGTSNPNLYWYRQAAGRGLQLLFYSVGIGQISSEVPQNLSASRPQDRQFILSSKKLLLSDSGFYLCAWALYGQPNSPLHFGNGTRLTVT.

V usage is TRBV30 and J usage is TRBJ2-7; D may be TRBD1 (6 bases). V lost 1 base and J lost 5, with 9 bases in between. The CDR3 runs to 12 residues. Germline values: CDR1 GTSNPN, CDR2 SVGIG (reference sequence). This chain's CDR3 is CAWSGQGNEQYF. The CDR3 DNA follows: TGTGCCTGGAGTGGGCAGGGGAACGAGCAGTACTTC.

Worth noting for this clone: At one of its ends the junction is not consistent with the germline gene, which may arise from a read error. The CDR3 bases are TGTGTCAGCAGTTTAGTCTCAGGGGTTGAGGGTCAGCCCCAGCATTTT. It translates to CVSSLVSGVEGQPQHF. The chain couples TRBV28 to TRBJ1-5; perhaps TRBD1 as D (6 bases). This CDR3 has 16 amino acids. Germline lookup yields CDR1 MDHEN and CDR2 SYDVKM.

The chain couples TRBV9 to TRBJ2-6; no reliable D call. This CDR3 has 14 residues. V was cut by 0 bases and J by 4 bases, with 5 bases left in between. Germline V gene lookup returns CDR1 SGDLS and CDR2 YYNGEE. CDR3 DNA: TGTGCCAGCAGCGTAGAACCCGGGGCCAACGTCCTGACTTTC. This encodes CASSVEPGANVLTF.

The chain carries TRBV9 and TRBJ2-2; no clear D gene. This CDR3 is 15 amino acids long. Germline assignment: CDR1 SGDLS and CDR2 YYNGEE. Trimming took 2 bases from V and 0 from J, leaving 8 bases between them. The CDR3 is CASSVGRANTGELFF. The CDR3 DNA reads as TGTGCCAGCAGCGTCGGACGTGCGAACACCGGGGAGCTGTTTTTT. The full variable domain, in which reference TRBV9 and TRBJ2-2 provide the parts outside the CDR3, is DSGVTQTPKHLITATGQRVTLRCSPRSGDLSVYWYQQSLDQGLQFLIQYYNGEERAKGNILERFSAQQFPDLHSELNLSSLELGDSALYFCASSVGRANTGELFFGEGSRLTVL.

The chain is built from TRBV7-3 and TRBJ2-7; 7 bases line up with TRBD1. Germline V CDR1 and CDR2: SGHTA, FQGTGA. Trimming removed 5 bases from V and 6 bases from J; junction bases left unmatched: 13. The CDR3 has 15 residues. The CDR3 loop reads CASSPDRVGIGEQYF. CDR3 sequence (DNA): TGTGCCAGCAGCCCTGACAGGGTTGGGATAGGCGAGCAGTACTTC.

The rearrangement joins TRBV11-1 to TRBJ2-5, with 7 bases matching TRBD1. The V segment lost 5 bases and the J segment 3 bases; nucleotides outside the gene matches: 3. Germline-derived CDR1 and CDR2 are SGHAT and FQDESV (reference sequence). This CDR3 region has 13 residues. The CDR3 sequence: CASSPGTEETQYF. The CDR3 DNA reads TGTGCCAGCAGCCCGGGGACAGAAGAGACCCAGTACTTC. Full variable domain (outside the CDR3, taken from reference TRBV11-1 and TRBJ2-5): EAEVAQSPRYKITEKSQAVAFWCDPISGHATLYWYRQILGQGPELLVQFQDESVVDDSQLPKDRFSAERLKGVDSTLKIQPAELGDSAMYLCASSPGTEETQYFGPGTRLLVL.

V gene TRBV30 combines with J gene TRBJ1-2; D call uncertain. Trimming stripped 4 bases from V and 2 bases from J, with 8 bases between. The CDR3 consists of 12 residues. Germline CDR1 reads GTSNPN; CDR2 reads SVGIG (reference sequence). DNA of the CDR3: TGTGCCTGGATGGGCAACAACTATGGCTACACCTTC. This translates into CAWMGNNYGYTF.

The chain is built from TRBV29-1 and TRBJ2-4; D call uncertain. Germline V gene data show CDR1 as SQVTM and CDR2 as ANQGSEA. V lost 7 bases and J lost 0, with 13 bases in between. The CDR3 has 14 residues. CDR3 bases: TGCAGCGCAGGCAGCCTTCTAGCCAAAAACATTCAGTACTTC. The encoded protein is CSAGSLLAKNIQYF.

CDR3 loop: CASSQDRLAEPWETQYF. The CDR3 DNA reads as TGCGCCAGCAGCCAAGATCGACTAGCGGAGCCTTGGGAGACCCAGTACTTC. The chain carries TRBV4-3 and TRBJ2-5, with 9 bases identical to TRBD2. V shed 0 bases and J 5 bases; nucleotides not matched to a gene: 10. The CDR3 is 17 residues long. The germline gives CDR1 LGHNA, CDR2 YSLEER.

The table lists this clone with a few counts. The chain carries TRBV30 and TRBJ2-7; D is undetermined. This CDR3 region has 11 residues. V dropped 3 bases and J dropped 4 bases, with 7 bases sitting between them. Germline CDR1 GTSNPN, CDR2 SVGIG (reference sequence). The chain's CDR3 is CAWSDQYEQYF. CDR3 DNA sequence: TGTGCCTGGAGCGATCAATACGAGCAGTACTTC.

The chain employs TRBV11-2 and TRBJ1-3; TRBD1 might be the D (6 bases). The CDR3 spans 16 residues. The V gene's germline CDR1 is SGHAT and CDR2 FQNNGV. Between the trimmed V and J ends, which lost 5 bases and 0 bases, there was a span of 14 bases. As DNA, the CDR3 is TGTGCCAGCAGCAACAGACAGGCGAGCTCTGGAAACACCATATATTTT. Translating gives CASSNRQASSGNTIYF.

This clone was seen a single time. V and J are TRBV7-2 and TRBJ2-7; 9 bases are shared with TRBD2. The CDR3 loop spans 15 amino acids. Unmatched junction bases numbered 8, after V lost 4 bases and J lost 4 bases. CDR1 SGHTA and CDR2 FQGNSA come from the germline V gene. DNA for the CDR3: TGTGCCAGCAGCTGGAAAGGTACTAGCGGGTACGAGCAGTACTTC. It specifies CASSWKGTSGYEQYF.

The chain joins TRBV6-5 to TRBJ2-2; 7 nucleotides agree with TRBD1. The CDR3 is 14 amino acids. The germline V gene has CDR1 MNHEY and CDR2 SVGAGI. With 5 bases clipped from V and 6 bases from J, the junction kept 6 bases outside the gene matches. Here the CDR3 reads CASSGRQGSGELFF. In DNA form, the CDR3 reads TGTGCCAGCAGTGGGAGACAGGGATCCGGGGAGCTGTTTTTT.

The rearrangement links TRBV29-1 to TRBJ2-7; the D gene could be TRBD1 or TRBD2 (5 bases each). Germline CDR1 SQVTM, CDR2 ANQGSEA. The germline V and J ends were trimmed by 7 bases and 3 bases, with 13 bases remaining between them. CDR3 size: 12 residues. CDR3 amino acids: CSGGDGDYEQYF. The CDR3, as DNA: TGCAGCGGAGGGGACGGAGACTACGAGCAGTACTTC.

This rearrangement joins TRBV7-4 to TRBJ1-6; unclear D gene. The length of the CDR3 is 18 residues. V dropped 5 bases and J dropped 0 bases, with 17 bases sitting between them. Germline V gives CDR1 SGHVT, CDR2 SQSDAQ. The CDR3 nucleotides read TGTGCCAGCAGCCCCGCGCCGAGAGAAAGCTCCTATAATTCACCCCTCCACTTT. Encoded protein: CASSPAPRESSYNSPLHF.